This T cell receptor (beta chain) was identified during a study of CD8 T cells in ankylosing spondylitis. Whole-study results and caveats: Disease-linked clones bore a CD8+ phenotype and were relatively rare in peripheral blood. According to the report, clones linked to the disease were significantly enriched in matched synovial fluid samples taken from ankylosing spondylitis patients. What seemed typical of ankylosing spondylitis blood was a TCR beta motif built from 8 or 9 highly homologous variants.

Turning to this clonotype: Its antigen is unknown.

The V gene's germline CDR1 is SNHLY and CDR2 FYNNEI. CDR3 length equals 12 residues. Trimming shortened V by 0 bases and J by 7 bases, and 6 bases separated the two germline ends. Scientists made TCR beta libraries using quantitative 5'-RACE with molecular barcodes. TCRdb re-derived calls from the 5' RACE reads in MiXCR, one entry per CDR3 protein. The table records a few hundred thousand distinct CDR3 sequences, roughly 15% of them present only once. This chain joins TRBV2 and TRBJ1-2; D unclear. Sequencing input: blood, either unsorted or a sorted T cell fraction (not recorded which). This clonotype was obtained from a male donor with ankylosing spondylitis. The CDR3 DNA follows: TGTGCCAGCAGTGAAGCGCTTAGTGGCTACACCTTC. Translation gives CASSEALSGYTF.